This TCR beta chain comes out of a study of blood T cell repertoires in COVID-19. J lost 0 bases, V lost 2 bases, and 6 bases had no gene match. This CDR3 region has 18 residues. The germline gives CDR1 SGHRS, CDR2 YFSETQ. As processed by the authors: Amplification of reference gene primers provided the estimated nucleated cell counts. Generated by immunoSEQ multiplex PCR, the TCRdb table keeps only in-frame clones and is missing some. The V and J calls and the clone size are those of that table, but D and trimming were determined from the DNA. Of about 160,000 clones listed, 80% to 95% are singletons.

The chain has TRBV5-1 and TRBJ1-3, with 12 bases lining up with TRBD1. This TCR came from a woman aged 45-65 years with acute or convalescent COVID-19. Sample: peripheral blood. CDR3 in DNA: TGCGCCAGCAGCTTAGGGACAGGGGGCGCCGGCTCTGGAAACACCATATATTTT. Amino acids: CASSLGTGGAGSGNTIYF.